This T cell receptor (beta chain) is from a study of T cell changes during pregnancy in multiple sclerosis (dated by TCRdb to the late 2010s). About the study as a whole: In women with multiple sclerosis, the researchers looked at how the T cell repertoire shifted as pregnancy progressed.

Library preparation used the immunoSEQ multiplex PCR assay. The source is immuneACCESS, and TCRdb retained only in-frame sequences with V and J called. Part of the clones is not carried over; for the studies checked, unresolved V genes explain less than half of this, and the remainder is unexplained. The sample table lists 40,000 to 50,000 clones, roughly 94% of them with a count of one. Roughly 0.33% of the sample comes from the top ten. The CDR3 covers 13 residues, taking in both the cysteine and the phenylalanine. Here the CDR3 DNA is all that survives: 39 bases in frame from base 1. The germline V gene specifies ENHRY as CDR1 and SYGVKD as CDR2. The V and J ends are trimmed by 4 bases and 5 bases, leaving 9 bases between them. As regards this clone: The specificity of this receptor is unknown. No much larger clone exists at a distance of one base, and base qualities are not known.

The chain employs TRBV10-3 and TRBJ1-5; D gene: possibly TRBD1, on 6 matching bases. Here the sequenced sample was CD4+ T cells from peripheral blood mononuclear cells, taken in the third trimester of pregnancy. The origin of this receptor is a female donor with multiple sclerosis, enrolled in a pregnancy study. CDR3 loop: CAISGNRDQPQHF. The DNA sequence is TGTGCCATCAGTGGCAACAGGGATCAGCCCCAGCATTTT.